The 23 T cell receptor beta chains listed next were all sequenced from one sample in a study of blood T cell repertoires in COVID-19. Profiling relied on immunoSEQ multiplex PCR, and the TCRdb table lists in-frame clones only, not all of them. The sample consists of over 200,000 clones, 75% to 90% of them appearing once. The sequenced material came from peripheral blood. These receptors were collected from a human donor in a cohort sampled during active COVID-19.

V usage is TRBV18 and J usage is TRBJ2-1; 7 bases are shared with TRBD2. CDR1 is KGHSH, CDR2 LQKENI, per germline. The CDR3 totals 14 residues. Germline trimming cut 1 base from V and 9 bases from J; bases unmatched to any gene: 6. CDR3 region: CASSPREGPSEQFF. The CDR3 DNA is TGTGCCAGCTCACCACGGGAGGGCCCCAGTGAGCAGTTCTTC.

This clone was counted once. The CDR3 nucleotides read TGTGCCAGCAGCGTAACTTGGGGGGGAGATTCACCCCTCCACTTT. Residues: CASSVTWGGDSPLHF. The chain combines TRBV9 with TRBJ1-6, with D possibly matching TRBD1 (5 bases). The V gene lost 1 base and the J gene lost 8 bases, with 13 bases spanning the gap. Germline V gene data show CDR1 as SGDLS and CDR2 as YYNGEE. This CDR3 is 15 amino acids long.

The V and J genes are TRBV9 and TRBJ2-1, with 16 bases fitting TRBD2. V trimming: 4 bases; J trimming: 3 bases; junction bases outside the gene matches: 16. The CDR3 length is 21 residues. The germline V gene encodes CDR1 SGDLS and CDR2 YYNGEE. CDR3 nucleotide sequence: TGTGCCAGCAGCCCCCGCGCGGGACTAGCGGGAGGGCGTCAGAGCTACAATGAGCAGTTCTTC. It codes for CASSPRAGLAGGRQSYNEQFF.

CDR3 DNA: TGTGCCAGCAGCATCAAAGGGACAGGGGAGGAGACCCAGTACTTC. Amino acids: CASSIKGTGEETQYF. This sequence joins TRBV5-4 and TRBJ2-5, with 10 positions matching TRBD1. The CDR3 length is 15 residues. The V gene's germline CDR1 is SGHNT and CDR2 YYREEE (reference sequence). The V and J ends lost 4 bases and 5 bases, in that order; junction bases with no gene match: 8. Full variable domain (remainder filled in from reference TRBV5-4 and TRBJ2-5): ETGVTQSPTHLIKTRGQQVTLRCSSQSGHNTVSWYQQALGQGPQFIFQYYREEENGRGNFPPRFSGLQFPNYSSELNVNALELDDSALYLCASSIKGTGEETQYFGPGTRLLVL.

The J gene is TRBJ2-7, the V gene TRBV19; 8 bases line up with TRBD2. CDR1 and CDR2 (germline): LNHDA, SQIVND (reference sequence). The CDR3 is 15 amino acids. The V and J ends lost 6 bases and 2 bases, in that order; junction bases with no gene match: 9. CDR3 loop: CASSPRGGGTYEQYF. The CDR3 DNA follows: TGTGCCAGTAGCCCCCGGGGGGGCGGCACCTACGAGCAGTACTTC.

This chain connects TRBV5-1 to TRBJ2-2, with D tentatively TRBD2 (5 bases). Germline CDR1 is SGHRS and CDR2 is YFSETQ. The CDR3 spans 16 residues. V was cut by 2 bases and J by 3 bases, with 14 bases left in between. CDR3 nucleotides: TGCGCCAGCAGCTTCGCTCTGGACGGGGACACCGGGGAGCTGTTTTTT. It is translated as CASSFALDGDTGELFF.

To note about this clone: The sample carries other DNA sequences with the same CDR3. The genes are TRBV19 and TRBJ2-6; D uncertain. CDR1 LNHDA and CDR2 SQIVND come from the germline V gene (reference sequence). V was clipped by 3 bases and J by 4 bases, with 10 bases between them. This CDR3 has 15 amino acids. CDR3 in DNA: TGTGCCAGTAGTATGGCGGCCTCAGGGGCCAACGTCCTGACTTTC. As protein: CASSMAASGANVLTF. Using reference TRBV19 and TRBJ2-6 for the parts outside the CDR3, the full variable domain is DGGITQSPKYLFRKEGQNVTLSCEQNLNHDAMYWYRQDPGQGLRLIYYSQIVNDFQKGDIAEGYSVSREKKESFPLTVTSAQKNPTAFYLCASSMAASGANVLTFGAGSRLTVL.

This clone was observed a few times. This chain connects TRBV21-1 to TRBJ1-2; the table's D gene call, TRBD1, was not cross checked with the DNA. TRBV21-1 is described as a pseudogene. The CDR3 is 14 amino acids. CDR3 DNA sequence: TGTGCCAGCAGCACTACAGGAACTAACTATGGCTACACCTTC. Translation gives CASSTTGTNYGYTF.

This clone was observed once. This chain joins TRBV18 and TRBJ2-2; 9 nucleotides line up with TRBD1. The CDR3 runs 15 residues. Germline loops: CDR1 KGHSH, CDR2 LQKENI. Germline trimming cut 4 bases from V and 4 bases from J; bases unmatched to any gene: 4. CDR3 loop: CASSRTGEGTGELFF. Written as DNA, the CDR3 is TGTGCCAGCTCACGGACAGGGGAAGGCACCGGGGAGCTGTTTTTT.

The J gene is TRBJ2-5, the V gene TRBV7-2; 12 nucleotides align to TRBD2. V dropped 6 bases and J dropped 2; count of bases not matched to a gene: 1. Germline V gene data show CDR1 as SGHTA and CDR2 as FQGNSA. The CDR3 has 14 amino acids. CDR3 in amino acids: CASRLAGGQETQYF. CDR3 DNA: TGTGCCAGCAGGCTAGCGGGAGGGCAAGAGACCCAGTACTTC.

Written as DNA, the CDR3 is TGTGCCAGCAGCGTAGTTTGGCACACCGGGGAGCTGTTTTTT. It yields the protein CASSVVWHTGELFF. The rearrangement joins TRBV9 to TRBJ2-2; D gene uncertain. V was trimmed by 0 bases and J by 3 bases, leaving 6 bases between them. Per the germline V gene, CDR1 is SGDLS and CDR2 is YYNGEE. The CDR3 spans 14 residues. The variable domain in full, completed from reference TRBV9 and TRBJ2-2, reads DSGVTQTPKHLITATGQRVTLRCSPRSGDLSVYWYQQSLDQGLQFLIQYYNGEERAKGNILERFSAQQFPDLHSELNLSSLELGDSALYFCASSVVWHTGELFFGEGSRLTVL.

The chain uses TRBV27 and TRBJ1-1; maybe TRBD1 (5 bases). The CDR3 spans 14 residues. The germline V and J ends were trimmed by 2 bases and 1 base, with 8 bases remaining between them. The germline CDR1 and CDR2 sequences are MNHEY and SMNVEV (reference sequence). The CDR3 sequence is CASSLIGGNTEAFF. CDR3 DNA: TGTGCCAGCAGTTTAATCGGGGGGAACACTGAAGCTTTCTTT.

The V gene is TRBV6-2 or TRBV6-3, the J gene TRBJ1-5, with no clear D. CDR3 length: 15 residues. V lost 2 bases and J 2 bases, leaving 10 bases between the germline ends. Germline V gene lookup returns CDR1 MNHEY and CDR2 SVGEGT. The CDR3 region has the DNA TGTGCCAGCAGTTACCCGGGTTTAGGCAATCAGCCCCAGCATTTT. It yields the protein CASSYPGLGNQPQHF.

This sequence joins TRBV4-3 and TRBJ2-1, with D maybe TRBD2 (5 bases). CDR3 length: 17 amino acids. CDR1 LGHNA and CDR2 YSLEER come from the germline V gene. Trimming took 1 base from V and 0 from J, leaving 13 bases between them. The DNA of the CDR3 is TGCGCCAGCAGCCAAGGGACGACTAAAAGCTCCTACAATGAGCAGTTCTTC. Its protein product is CASSQGTTKSSYNEQFF.

The chain employs TRBV5-6 and TRBJ1-5, with 9 bases matching TRBD1. The CDR3 runs to 15 residues. With V trimmed by 0 bases and J by 3 bases, 1 base remained unmatched. CDR1 and CDR2 (germline): SGHDT, YYEEEE. DNA for the CDR3: TGTGCCAGCAGCTTGGGGGACAGGGACAATCAGCCCCAGCATTTT. Translation: CASSLGDRDNQPQHF. Complete variable domain (other parts from reference TRBV5-6 and TRBJ1-5): DAGVTQSPTHLIKTRGQQVTLRCSPKSGHDTVSWYQQALGQGPQFIFQYYEEEERQRGNFPDRFSGHQFPNYSSELNVNALLLGDSALYLCASSLGDRDNQPQHFGDGTRLSIL.

The rearrangement uses TRBV28 and TRBJ2-1, with D maybe TRBD2 (5 bases). CDR1 and CDR2 (germline): MDHEN, SYDVKM. The CDR3 spans 14 residues. Trimming took 1 base from V and 12 from J, leaving 16 bases between them. CDR3 sequence: CASSLFLPGSGQFF. The CDR3 coding sequence is TGTGCCAGCAGTTTATTTTTACCGGGATCAGGGCAGTTCTTC.

Written as DNA, the CDR3 is TGTGCCAGCAGTTCCCTCGTGCGGAACACTGAAGCTTTCTTT. It is translated as CASSSLVRNTEAFF. The chain recombines TRBV27 with TRBJ1-1; no firm D call. The CDR3 runs 14 residues. Trimming left V 4 bases short and J 1 base short, with 10 bases between. Germline-derived CDR1 and CDR2 are MNHEY and SMNVEV (reference sequence).

CDR3 amino acids: CASSYGRYEAFF. The CDR3 DNA is TGTGCCAGCAGTTACGGGAGGTATGAAGCTTTCTTT. This chain connects TRBV6-2 or TRBV6-3 to TRBJ1-1; no clear D gene. Deletions cut 2 bases from V and 7 bases from J, with 8 bases between. The germline V gene has CDR1 MNHEY and CDR2 SVGEGT. This CDR3 has 12 amino acids.

This clone was seen a single time. This rearrangement joins TRBV6-6 to TRBJ1-4, with 8 bases identical to TRBD1. Losses at the gene ends were 7 bases for V and 7 bases for J; bases not matched to a gene: 8. CDR3 size: 14 residues. Germline lookup yields CDR1 MNHNY and CDR2 SVGAGI (reference sequence). The CDR3: CASNDRGGSEKLFF. The CDR3 DNA reads TGTGCCAGCAACGACAGGGGAGGGAGTGAAAAACTGTTTTTT.

The V call is TRBV19, the J call TRBJ1-1; D might be TRBD1 (5 bases). The CDR3 has 13 residues. The germline V gene has CDR1 LNHDA and CDR2 SQIVND (reference sequence). V was cut by 10 bases and J by 5 bases, with 17 bases left in between. CDR3 in amino acids: CATRARQGTEAFF. The CDR3 DNA is TGTGCCACCCGGGCCCGCCAGGGAACTGAAGCTTTCTTT.

This clone appeared once. The chain is built from TRBV5-1 and TRBJ1-1, with D hard to call. CDR1 and CDR2 from the germline V gene are SGHRS and YFSETQ. Trimming left V 0 bases short and J 4 bases short, with 10 bases between. The CDR3 contains 14 residues. The CDR3 nucleotides are TGCGCCAGCAGCTTGGACACAAGGAGCACTGAAGCTTTCTTT. It yields the protein CASSLDTRSTEAFF.

This clone came up a few times. This rearrangement joins TRBV4-2 to TRBJ1-6, with 7 bases identical to TRBD1. V lost 3 bases, J lost 7 bases, and 6 bases stayed unmatched. The CDR3 consists of 15 residues. From germline, CDR1 is LGHNA and CDR2 YNFKEQ. The CDR3 spells CASSQPGQANSPLHF. Here the CDR3 DNA reads TGTGCCAGCAGCCAGCCCGGACAGGCAAATTCACCCCTCCACTTT.

CDR3 bases: TGCGCCAGCAGCTTGTTGGCTAGCGGAGCCTACGAGCAGTACTTC. It codes for CASSLLASGAYEQYF. This chain uses TRBV5-1 with TRBJ2-7; 7 bases match TRBD2. CDR3 size: 15 residues. CDR1 and CDR2 (germline): SGHRS, YFSETQ. Germline trimming cut 1 base from V and 2 bases from J; bases unmatched to any gene: 6.